The clone carrying this T cell receptor (beta chain) has a handful of counts. The antigen remains undetermined. The data were taken from a study of T-cell memory formation after mild COVID-19. Overall study findings and caveats: Pre-infection memory already had some responding clones, implying cross-reactive memory joined.

CDR3 length: 14 amino acids. Germline assignment: CDR1 SEHNR and CDR2 FQNEAQ (reference sequence). The ends lost 3 bases at V and 1 base at J; junction bases unmatched: 3. TCR alpha and TCR beta cDNA libraries carrying sample barcodes and UMIs came from 5'RACE with constant-segment primers. TCRdb recomputed calls from the 5' RACE reads with MiXCR, one row per CDR3 protein. The sample holds 500,000 to 550,000 distinct CDR3 sequences, 20% seen once. The chain links TRBV7-9 to TRBJ2-7; 7 bases map to TRBD1. Sequencing was performed on PBMCs or a T cell subset sorted from them (not recorded which). The TCR sequence derives from an adult woman who had mild COVID-19 (a few samples of this study predate the infection). Cell type and time point are not known. Here the CDR3 DNA reads TGTGCCAGCAGCTTCTCGGACAGGTCCTACGAGCAGTACTTC. Translating it yields CASSFSDRSYEQYF.